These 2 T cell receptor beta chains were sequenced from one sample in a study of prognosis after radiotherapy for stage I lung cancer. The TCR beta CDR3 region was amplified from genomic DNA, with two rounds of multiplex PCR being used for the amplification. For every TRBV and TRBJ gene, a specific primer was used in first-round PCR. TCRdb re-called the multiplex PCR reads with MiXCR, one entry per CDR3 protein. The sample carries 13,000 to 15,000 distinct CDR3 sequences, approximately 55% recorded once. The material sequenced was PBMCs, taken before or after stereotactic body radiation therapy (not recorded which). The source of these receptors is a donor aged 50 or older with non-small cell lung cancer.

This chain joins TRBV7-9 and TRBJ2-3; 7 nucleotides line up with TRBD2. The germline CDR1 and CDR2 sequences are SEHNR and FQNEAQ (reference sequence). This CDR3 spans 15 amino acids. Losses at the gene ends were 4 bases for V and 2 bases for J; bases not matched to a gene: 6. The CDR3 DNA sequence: TGTGCCAGCAGCTCCCGGGAGGCTAACACAGATACGCAGTATTTT. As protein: CASSSREANTDTQYF.

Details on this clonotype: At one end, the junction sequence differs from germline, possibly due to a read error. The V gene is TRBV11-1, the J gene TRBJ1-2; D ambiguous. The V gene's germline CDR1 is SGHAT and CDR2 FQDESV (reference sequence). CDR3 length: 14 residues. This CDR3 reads CASSLEGRSDGYTF. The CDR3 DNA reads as TGCGCCAGCAGCTTGGAAGGTCGCTCCGATGGCTACACCTTC.